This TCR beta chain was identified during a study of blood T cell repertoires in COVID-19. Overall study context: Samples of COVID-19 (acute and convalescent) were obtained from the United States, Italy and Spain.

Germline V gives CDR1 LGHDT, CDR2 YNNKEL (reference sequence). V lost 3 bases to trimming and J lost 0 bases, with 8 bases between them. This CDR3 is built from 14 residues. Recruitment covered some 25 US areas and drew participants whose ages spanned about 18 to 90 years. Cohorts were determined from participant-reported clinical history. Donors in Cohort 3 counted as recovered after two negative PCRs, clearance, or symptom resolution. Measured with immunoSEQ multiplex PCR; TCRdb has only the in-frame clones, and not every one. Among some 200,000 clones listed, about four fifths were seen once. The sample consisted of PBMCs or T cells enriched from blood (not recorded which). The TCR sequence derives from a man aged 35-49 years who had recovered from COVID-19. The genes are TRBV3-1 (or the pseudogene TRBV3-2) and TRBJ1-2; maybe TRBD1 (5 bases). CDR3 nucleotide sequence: TGTGCCAGCAGCCAGGGGCCTGCTAACTATGGCTACACCTTC. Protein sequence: CASSQGPANYGYTF.